What follows describes a single TCR beta chain. A junction boundary mismatches the germline segment, possibly from a read error. With 60 Vbeta and 13 Jbeta primers, the PCR was carried out. Sequencing was performed with immunoSEQ multiplex PCR; in TCRdb, only in-frame clones are kept and a portion is missing. The table includes some 88,000 clones, over 55% detected once. The data belong to a study of cytomegalovirus exposure and HLA in healthy donors. The sample consisted of PBMCs. This clonotype was obtained from a woman between 18 and 30 years old in good health and CMV-seropositive.

The CDR3 is CASSRTWSSGAPFLMDF. CDR3 DNA: TGTGCCAGCAGCCGAACGTGGTCTAGCGGGGCCCCATTTCTTATGGATTTT. This sequence joins TRBV27 and TRBJ2-3; TRBD2 aligns across 9 bases. The germline CDR1 and CDR2 sequences are MNHEY and SMNVEV (reference sequence). This CDR3 has 17 amino acids.